The source of this TCR beta chain is a study of T-cell memory formation after mild COVID-19. Study information: The study found TCR clusters largely donor specific.

This clonotype has only a few counts. Its antigen is as yet unknown. Whole-study findings and limits: Cross-reactive memory appears to have joined, as suggested by some responding clones showing up in pre-infection memory. Among CD4+ contracting clones, most were CM and EM, and CD8+ ones EMRA.

Trimming pared 5 bases from V and 6 bases from J, leaving 19 bases between. This CDR3 has 16 amino acids. The germline V gene encodes CDR1 SGHTA and CDR2 FQGNSA. The 5'RACE method, run with constant-segment primers, produced TCR alpha and TCR beta cDNA libraries (carrying sample barcodes and UMIs). TCRdb ran MiXCR on the 5' RACE reads and lists one entry per CDR3 protein. The sample carries 200,000 to 300,000 distinct CDR3 sequences, around 17% recorded once. V usage is TRBV7-2 and J usage is TRBJ2-2; D might be TRBD2 (5 bases). The TCR comes from a man younger than 35 who had mild COVID-19 (a few samples of this study predate the infection). Cell type and time point are not known. The specimen was PBMCs or a T cell subset sorted from them (not recorded which). The DNA for the CDR3 is TGTGCCAGCAGCCCATCCTACCCAGGAGGTTCCGGGGAGCTGTTTTTT. Its translation: CASSPSYPGGSGELFF.